This TCR beta chain was sequenced in a study of blood T cell repertoires in COVID-19. Study overall: The United States, Italy and Spain provided the acute and convalescent COVID-19 samples. T cells, B-cell-depleted T cells, or PBMCs provided the cDNA or gDNA that served as material.

Seattle patients were enrolled during active infection and followed longitudinally. Original processing notes: Reference gene primer amplification in the assay estimated nucleated cell counts. Sequencing used immunoSEQ multiplex PCR; TCRdb keeps in-frame clones, though not all of them. V and J calls and clone size are copied from that table; D and trimming were computed from the DNA. The sample shows roughly 230,000 clones, 80% to 95% of them seen only once. The sequencing input was peripheral blood. This TCR was sampled from a man aged 25-40 years with COVID-19, enrolled during active disease.

CDR3 region: CASSAAGGFNQPQHF. For the CDR3, the DNA is TGTGCCAGCAGCGCAGCAGGGGGCTTCAATCAGCCCCAGCATTTT. V and J are TRBV5-6 and TRBJ1-5; TRBD1 aligns across 8 bases. Germline assignment: CDR1 SGHDT and CDR2 YYEEEE. V gave up 4 bases and J gave up 3 bases; unmatched junction bases: 6. The CDR3 has 15 amino acids.